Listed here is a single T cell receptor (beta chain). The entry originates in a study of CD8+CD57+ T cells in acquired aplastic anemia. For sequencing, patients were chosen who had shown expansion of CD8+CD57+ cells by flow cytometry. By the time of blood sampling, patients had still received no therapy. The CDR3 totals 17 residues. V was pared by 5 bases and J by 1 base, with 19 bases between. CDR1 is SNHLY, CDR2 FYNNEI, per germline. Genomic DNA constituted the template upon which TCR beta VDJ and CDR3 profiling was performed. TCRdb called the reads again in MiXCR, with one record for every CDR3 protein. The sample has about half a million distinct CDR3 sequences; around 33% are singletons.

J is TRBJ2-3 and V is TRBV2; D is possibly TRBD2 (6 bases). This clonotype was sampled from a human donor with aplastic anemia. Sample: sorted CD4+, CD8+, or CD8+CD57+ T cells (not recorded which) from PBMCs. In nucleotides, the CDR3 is TGTGCCAGCAGTCCCCAGGAGGGCGTTCAATGCACAGATACGCAGTATTTT. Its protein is CASSPQEGVQCTDTQYF.